This T cell receptor (beta chain) comes out of a study of identical twins. TCRdb reanalysed the 5' RACE reads using MiXCR and keeps one entry per CDR3 protein. This repertoire shows over 500,000 distinct CDR3 sequences, roughly a fifth found once; its top ten account for about 0.91%. This clonotype was seen a few times. Antigen specificity is unknown. The length of the CDR3 is 12 residues. Germline loops: CDR1 SEHNR, CDR2 FQNEAQ (reference sequence). Trimming stripped 6 bases from V and 9 bases from J, with 12 bases between. Study-level points and caveats: Insertion counts were lower in abundant cord blood beta clonotypes, a trend that memory repertoires did not show. Its conclusions, products of cross-sectional statistical analysis, did not come from following the same donors.

The data were also submitted as part of a second study, on T cells expressing NK-cell markers.

The clonotype originates from a woman between 18 and 29 years old in good health. J is TRBJ2-1 and V is TRBV7-9, with D perhaps TRBD1 (6 bases). The sequenced material came from CD4+ T cells sorted from blood. For the CDR3, the DNA is TGTGCCAGCAGTTACAGGGCTGCTGAGCAGTTCTTC. This translates into CASSYRAAEQFF.